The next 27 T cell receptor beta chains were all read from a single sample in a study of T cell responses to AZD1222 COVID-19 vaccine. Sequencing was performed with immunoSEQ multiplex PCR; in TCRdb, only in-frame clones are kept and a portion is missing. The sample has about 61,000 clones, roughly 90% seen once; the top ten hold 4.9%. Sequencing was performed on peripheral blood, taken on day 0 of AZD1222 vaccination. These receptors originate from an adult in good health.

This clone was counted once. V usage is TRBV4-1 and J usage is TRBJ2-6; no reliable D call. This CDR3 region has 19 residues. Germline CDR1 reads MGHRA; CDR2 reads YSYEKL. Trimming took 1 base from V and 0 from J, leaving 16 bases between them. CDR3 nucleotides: TGCGCCAGCAGCCAAGGTACAGCCTTCCAACACTCTGGGGCCAACGTCCTGACTTTC. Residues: CASSQGTAFQHSGANVLTF.

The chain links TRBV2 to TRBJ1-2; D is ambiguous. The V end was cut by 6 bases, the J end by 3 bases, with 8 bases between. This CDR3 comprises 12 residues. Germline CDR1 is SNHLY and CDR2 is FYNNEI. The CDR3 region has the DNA TGTGCCAGCAGGTGGGGTGACTATGGCTACACCTTC. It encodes CASRWGDYGYTF.

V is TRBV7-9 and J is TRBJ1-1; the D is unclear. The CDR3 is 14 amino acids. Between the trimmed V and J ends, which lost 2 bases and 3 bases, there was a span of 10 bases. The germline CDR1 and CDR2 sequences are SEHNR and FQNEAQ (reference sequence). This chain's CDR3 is CASSLSEADTEAFF. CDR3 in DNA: TGTGCCAGCAGCTTATCAGAGGCTGACACTGAAGCTTTCTTT.

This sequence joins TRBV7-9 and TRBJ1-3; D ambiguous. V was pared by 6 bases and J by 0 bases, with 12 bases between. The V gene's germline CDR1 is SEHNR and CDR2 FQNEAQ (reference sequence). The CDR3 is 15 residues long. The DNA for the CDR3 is TGTGCCAGCAGACATCCAGGAAACTCTGGAAACACCATATATTTT. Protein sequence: CASRHPGNSGNTIYF.

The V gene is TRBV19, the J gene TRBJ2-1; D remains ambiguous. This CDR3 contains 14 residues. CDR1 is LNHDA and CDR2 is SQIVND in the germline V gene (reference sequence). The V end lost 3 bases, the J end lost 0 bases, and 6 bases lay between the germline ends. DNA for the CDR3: TGTGCCAGTAGTATGCCCAGCTCCTACAATGAGCAGTTCTTC. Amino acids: CASSMPSSYNEQFF.

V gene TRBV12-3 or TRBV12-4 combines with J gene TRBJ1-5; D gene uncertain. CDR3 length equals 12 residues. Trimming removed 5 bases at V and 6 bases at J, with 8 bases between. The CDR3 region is CASSGDSQPQHF. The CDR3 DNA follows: TGTGCCAGCAGTGGGGATTCTCAGCCCCAGCATTTT.

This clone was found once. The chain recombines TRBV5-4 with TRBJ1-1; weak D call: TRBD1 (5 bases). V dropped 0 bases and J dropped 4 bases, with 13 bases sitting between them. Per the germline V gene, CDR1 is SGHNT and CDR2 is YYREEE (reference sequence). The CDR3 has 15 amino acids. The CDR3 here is CASSLVGGGSTEAFF. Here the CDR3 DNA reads TGTGCCAGCAGCTTGGTCGGCGGGGGATCCACTGAAGCTTTCTTT.

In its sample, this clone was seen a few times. Written as DNA, the CDR3 is TGCGCCAGCAGCCCGATGAGCCAACGGGAGACCCAGTACTTC. Translating gives CASSPMSQRETQYF. V is TRBV4-1 and J is TRBJ2-5; D remains unclear. Trimming pared 4 bases from V and 5 bases from J, leaving 14 bases between. The CDR3 extends over 14 amino acids. Germline V lookup: CDR1 MGHRA, CDR2 YSYEKL.

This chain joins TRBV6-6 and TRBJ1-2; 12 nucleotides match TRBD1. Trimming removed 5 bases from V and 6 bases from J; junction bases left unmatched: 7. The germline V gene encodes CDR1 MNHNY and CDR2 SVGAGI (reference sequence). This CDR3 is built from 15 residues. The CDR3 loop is CASSNPGQGADGYTF. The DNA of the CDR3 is TGTGCCAGCAGTAACCCGGGACAGGGGGCAGATGGCTACACCTTC.

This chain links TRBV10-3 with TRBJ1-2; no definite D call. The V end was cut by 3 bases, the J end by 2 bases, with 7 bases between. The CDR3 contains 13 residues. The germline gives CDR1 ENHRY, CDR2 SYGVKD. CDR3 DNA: TGTGCCATCAGTGAAGACATAAACTATGGCTACACCTTC. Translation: CAISEDINYGYTF.

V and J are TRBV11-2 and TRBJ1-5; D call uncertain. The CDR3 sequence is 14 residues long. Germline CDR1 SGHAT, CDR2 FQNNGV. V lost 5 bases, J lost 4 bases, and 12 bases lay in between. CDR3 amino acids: CASSPGTVNQPQHF. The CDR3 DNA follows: TGTGCCAGCAGCCCAGGTACGGTGAATCAGCCCCAGCATTTT.

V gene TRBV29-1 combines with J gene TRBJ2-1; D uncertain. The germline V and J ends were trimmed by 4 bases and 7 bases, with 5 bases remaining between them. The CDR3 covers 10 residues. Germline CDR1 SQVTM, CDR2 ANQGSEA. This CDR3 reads CSVGNNEQFF. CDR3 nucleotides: TGCAGCGTTGGAAATAATGAGCAGTTCTTC.

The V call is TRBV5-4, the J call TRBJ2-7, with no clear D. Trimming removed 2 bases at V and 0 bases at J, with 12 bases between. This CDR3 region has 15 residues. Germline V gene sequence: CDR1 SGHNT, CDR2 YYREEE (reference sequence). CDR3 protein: CASSLGSPSSYEQYF. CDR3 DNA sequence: TGTGCCAGCAGCTTAGGCAGCCCGAGCTCCTACGAGCAGTACTTC.

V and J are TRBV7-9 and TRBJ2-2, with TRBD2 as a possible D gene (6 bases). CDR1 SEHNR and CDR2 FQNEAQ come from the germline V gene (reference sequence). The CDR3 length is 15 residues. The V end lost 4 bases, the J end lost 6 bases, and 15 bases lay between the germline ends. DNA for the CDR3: TGTGCCAGCAGCTCGATAGAGCGGGCCGCCGGGGAGCTGTTTTTT. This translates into CASSSIERAAGELFF.

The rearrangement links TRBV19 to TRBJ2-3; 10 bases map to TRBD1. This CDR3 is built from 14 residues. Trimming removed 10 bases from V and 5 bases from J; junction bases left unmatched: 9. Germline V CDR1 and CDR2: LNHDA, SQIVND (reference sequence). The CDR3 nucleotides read TGTGCCACTAGGGACAGGGGCCTGGGAGATACGCAGTATTTT. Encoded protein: CATRDRGLGDTQYF.

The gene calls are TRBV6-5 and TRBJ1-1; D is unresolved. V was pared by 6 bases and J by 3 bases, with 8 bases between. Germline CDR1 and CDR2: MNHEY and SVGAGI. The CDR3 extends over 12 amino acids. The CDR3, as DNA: TGTGCCAGCAGACCCCGGGACACTGAAGCTTTCTTT. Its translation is CASRPRDTEAFF.

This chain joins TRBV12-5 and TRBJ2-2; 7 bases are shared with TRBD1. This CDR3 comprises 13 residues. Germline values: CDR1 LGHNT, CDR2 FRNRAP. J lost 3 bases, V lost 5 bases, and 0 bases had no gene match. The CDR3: CASGGQDTGELFF. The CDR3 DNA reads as TGTGCTAGTGGTGGACAGGACACCGGGGAGCTGTTTTTT.

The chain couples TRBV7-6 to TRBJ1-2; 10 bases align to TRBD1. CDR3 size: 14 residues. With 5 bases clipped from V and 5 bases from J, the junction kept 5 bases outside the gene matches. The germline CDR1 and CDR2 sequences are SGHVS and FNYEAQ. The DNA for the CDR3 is TGTGCCAGCAGCGCCCGACAGGGGGCATATGGCTACACCTTC. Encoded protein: CASSARQGAYGYTF.

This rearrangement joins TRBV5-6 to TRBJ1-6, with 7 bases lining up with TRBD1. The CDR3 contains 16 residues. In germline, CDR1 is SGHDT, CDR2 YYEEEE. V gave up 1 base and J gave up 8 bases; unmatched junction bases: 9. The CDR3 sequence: CASSLKQGRIDSPLHF. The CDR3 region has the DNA TGTGCCAGCAGCTTGAAACAGGGGCGTATAGATTCACCCCTCCACTTT.

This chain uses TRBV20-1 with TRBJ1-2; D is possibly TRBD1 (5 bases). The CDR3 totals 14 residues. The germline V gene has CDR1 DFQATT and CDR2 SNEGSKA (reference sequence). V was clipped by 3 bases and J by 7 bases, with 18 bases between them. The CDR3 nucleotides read TGCAGTGCTAGTGGGGGGAGGGTATCGGCTGGCTACACCTTC. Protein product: CSASGGRVSAGYTF.

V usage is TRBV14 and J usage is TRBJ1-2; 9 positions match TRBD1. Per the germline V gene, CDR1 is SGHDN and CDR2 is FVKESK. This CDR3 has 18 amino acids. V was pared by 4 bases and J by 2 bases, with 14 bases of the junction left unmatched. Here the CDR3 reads CASSPIPGTGSDNYGYTF. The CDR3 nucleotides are TGTGCCAGCAGCCCGATTCCCGGGACAGGGTCCGACAACTATGGCTACACCTTC.

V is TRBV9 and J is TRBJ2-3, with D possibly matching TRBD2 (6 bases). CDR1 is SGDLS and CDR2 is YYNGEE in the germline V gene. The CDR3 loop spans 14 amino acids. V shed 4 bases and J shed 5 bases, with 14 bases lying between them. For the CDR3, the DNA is TGTGCCAGCAGCTGGGGAGGCGGCGAAGATACGCAGTATTTT. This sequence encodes CASSWGGGEDTQYF.

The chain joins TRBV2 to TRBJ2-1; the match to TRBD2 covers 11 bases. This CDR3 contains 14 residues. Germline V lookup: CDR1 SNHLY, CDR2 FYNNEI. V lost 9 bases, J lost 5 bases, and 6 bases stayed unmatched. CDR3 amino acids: CARGTSGTNNEQFF. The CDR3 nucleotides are TGTGCCAGAGGGACTAGCGGAACTAACAATGAGCAGTTCTTC.

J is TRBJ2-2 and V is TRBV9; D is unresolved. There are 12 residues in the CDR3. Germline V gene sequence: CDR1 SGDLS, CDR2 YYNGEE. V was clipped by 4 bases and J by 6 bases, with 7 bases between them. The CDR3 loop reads CASSPRSGELFF. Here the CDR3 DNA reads TGTGCCAGCAGCCCCCGGTCCGGGGAGCTGTTTTTT.

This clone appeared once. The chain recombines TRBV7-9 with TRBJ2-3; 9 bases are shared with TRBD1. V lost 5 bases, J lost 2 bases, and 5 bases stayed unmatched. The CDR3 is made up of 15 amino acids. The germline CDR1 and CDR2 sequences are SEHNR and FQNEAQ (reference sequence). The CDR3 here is CASSPGTGFTDTQYF. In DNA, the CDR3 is TGTGCCAGCAGCCCCGGGACAGGGTTCACAGATACGCAGTATTTT.

The CDR3 is CASSQRTSGGAVTGELFF. The CDR3 DNA reads as TGTGCCAGCAGCCAACGGACTAGCGGGGGGGCGGTCACCGGGGAGCTGTTTTTT. The chain employs TRBV7-8 and TRBJ2-2, with 15 bases fitting TRBD2. The CDR3 consists of 18 residues. V lost 5 bases, J lost 4 bases, and 8 bases stayed unmatched. Germline CDR1 reads SGHVS; CDR2 reads FQNEAQ. Drawing the rest from reference TRBV7-8 and TRBJ2-2, the complete variable domain is GAGVSQSPRYKVAKRGQDVALRCDPISGHVSLFWYQQALGQGPEFLTYFQNEAQLDKSGLPSDRFFAERPEGSVSTLKIQRTQQEDSAVYLCASSQRTSGGAVTGELFFGEGSRLTVL.

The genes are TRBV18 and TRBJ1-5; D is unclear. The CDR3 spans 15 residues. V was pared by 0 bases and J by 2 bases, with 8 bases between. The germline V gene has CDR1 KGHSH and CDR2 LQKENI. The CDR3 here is CASSPPGRGNQPQHF. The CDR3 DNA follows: TGTGCCAGCTCACCACCAGGACGGGGCAATCAGCCCCAGCATTTT.